The source of this TCR beta chain is a study of tumor-infiltrating T cells and Merkel cell polyomavirus. The overall study: The study examined CD8+ T cells specific for the Merkel cell polyomavirus KLL epitope.

Robust Merkel cell polyomavirus Large T antigen positivity by immunohistochemistry was seen in all patients' tumors. Using immunoSEQ multiplex PCR, the repertoire was profiled, and TCRdb retains in-frame clones only, with some absent. This table has under 30,000 clones, 87% appearing once. Germline V lookup: CDR1 MDHEN, CDR2 SYDVKM. Between the trimmed V and J ends, which lost 6 bases and 5 bases, there was a span of 8 bases. This CDR3 has 12 amino acids. The chain joins TRBV28 to TRBJ1-5, with D unclear. Sequencing was performed on lymph node tissue. This clonotype was obtained from a man in his fifties with Merkel cell carcinoma. Written as DNA, the CDR3 is TGTGCCAGCAGCCTCTATTATCAGCCCCAGCATTTT. Translated: CASSLYYQPQHF.